Shown below are 14 T cell receptor beta chains from a single sample sequenced in a study of OX40 agonist ivuxolimab in advanced cancers. The data were produced by immunoSEQ multiplex PCR, yet TCRdb's version contains in-frame clones alone and is incomplete. The sample lists 35,000 to 40,000 clones, about 88% occurring once. Sequencing was performed on CD4+ or CD8+ T cells sorted from blood, taken in a trial of the OX40 agonist ivuxolimab. The receptors here all came from an adult with an advanced solid tumor such as melanoma, head and neck, liver or kidney cancer.

The V call is TRBV30, the J call TRBJ2-7; D not resolved. V was clipped by 0 bases and J by 3 bases, with 9 bases between them. The germline V gene encodes CDR1 GTSNPN and CDR2 SVGIG (reference sequence). The CDR3 is 13 amino acids. CDR3 amino acids: CAWSVGLLYEQYF. DNA of the CDR3: TGTGCCTGGAGTGTCGGGCTGCTCTACGAGCAGTACTTC.

The genes are TRBV6-4 and TRBJ1-5; tentative D call: TRBD1 (6 bases). The CDR3 sequence is 15 residues long. Per the germline V gene, CDR1 is MRHNA and CDR2 is SNTAGT. Trimming pared 3 bases from V and 3 bases from J, leaving 12 bases between. CDR3 nucleotides: TGTGCCAGCAGTGAGTTTAAGGGGGACAATCAGCCCCAGCATTTT. As protein: CASSEFKGDNQPQHF.

The V call is TRBV7-2, the J call TRBJ2-1, with TRBD2 identical over 7 bases. The CDR3 covers 17 residues. The germline V gene encodes CDR1 SGHTA and CDR2 FQGNSA. J lost 5 bases, V lost 5 bases, and 15 bases had no gene match. CDR3 in amino acids: CASSPSPRGLVDNEQFF. CDR3 bases: TGTGCCAGCAGCCCTAGCCCCCGCGGACTAGTAGACAATGAGCAGTTCTTC.

In this sample, this clone turned up once. CDR3 sequence: CASSPRARLGLNEQFF. The CDR3 bases are TGCGCCAGCAGCCCGCGGGCTAGACTGGGGCTAAATGAGCAGTTCTTC. V and J are TRBV5-1 and TRBJ2-1; D might be TRBD1 or TRBD2, each matching 5 bases. This CDR3 region has 16 residues. Deletions cut 4 bases from V and 7 bases from J, with 21 bases between. Per the germline V gene, CDR1 is SGHRS and CDR2 is YFSETQ.

This clone was detected only once. The V call is TRBV10-3, the J call TRBJ1-2; TRBD1 matches at 8 bases. This CDR3 is built from 12 residues. CDR1 and CDR2 from the germline V gene are ENHRY and SYGVKD. Germline trimming cut 8 bases from V and 7 bases from J; bases unmatched to any gene: 6. The CDR3 DNA reads as TGTGCCATCGCCGGACAGGGAGGTGGCTACACCTTC. This translates into CAIAGQGGGYTF.

This sequence joins TRBV7-9 and TRBJ2-7; D gene uncertain. V was trimmed by 7 bases and J by 0 bases, leaving 13 bases between them. Germline lookup yields CDR1 SEHNR and CDR2 FQNEAQ (reference sequence). The CDR3 consists of 14 residues. This CDR3 is CASTIDPNSYEQYF. CDR3 sequence (DNA): TGTGCCAGCACCATCGACCCCAACTCCTACGAGCAGTACTTC. The whole variable domain, filled in from reference TRBV7-9 and TRBJ2-7, reads DTGVSQNPRHKITKRGQNVTFRCDPISEHNRLYWYRQTLGQGPEFLTYFQNEAQLEKSRLLSDRFSAERPKGSFSTLEIQRTEQGDSAMYLCASTIDPNSYEQYFGPGTRLTVT.

J is TRBJ1-6 and V is TRBV2; D possibly corresponds to TRBD1 (6 bases). The CDR3 consists of 13 residues. The germline CDR1 and CDR2 sequences are SNHLY and FYNNEI. Trimming pared 9 bases from V and 5 bases from J, leaving 11 bases between. CDR3 DNA sequence: TGTGCCAGTAACAGGGCCAATAATTCACCCCTCCACTTT. Residues: CASNRANNSPLHF. The full variable domain, in which reference TRBV2 and TRBJ1-6 provide the parts outside the CDR3, is EPEVTQTPSHQVTQMGQEVILRCVPISNHLYFYWYRQILGQKVEFLVSFYNNEISEKSEIFDDQFSVERPDGSNFTLKIRSTKLEDSAMYFCASNRANNSPLHFGNGTRLTVT.

This clone was seen only a few times. V and J are TRBV5-5 and TRBJ2-5, with D possibly being TRBD1 or TRBD2 (6 bases each). This CDR3 region has 14 residues. Germline V gene sequence: CDR1 SGHKS, CDR2 YYEKEE (reference sequence). Trimming removed 0 bases at V and 4 bases at J, with 10 bases between. For the CDR3, the DNA is TGTGCCAGCAGCTTGGCCGGAGGGGGAGAGACCCAGTACTTC. Amino acids: CASSLAGGGETQYF. The whole variable domain, remainder taken from reference TRBV5-5 and TRBJ2-5, is DAGVTQSPTHLIKTRGQQVTLRCSPISGHKSVSWYQQVLGQGPQFIFQYYEKEERGRGNFPDRFSARQFPNYSSELNVNALLLGDSALYLCASSLAGGGETQYFGPGTRLLVL.

The chain recombines TRBV4-3 with TRBJ1-5; a weak D match, TRBD1 (6 bases). The CDR3 has 15 residues. Trimming took off 0 bases at V and 6 bases at J, with 12 bases between the two ends. Germline V gene data show CDR1 as LGHNA and CDR2 as YSLEER. DNA of the CDR3: TGCGCCAGCAGCCAAGATCCACAGGGAGGTCAGCCCCAGCATTTT. It codes for CASSQDPQGGQPQHF.

The rearrangement joins TRBV7-2 to TRBJ1-2; 8 nucleotides line up with TRBD1. Germline CDR1 and CDR2: SGHTA and FQGNSA. The CDR3 spans 14 residues. Unmatched junction bases numbered 10, after V lost 6 bases and J lost 7 bases. The CDR3 reads CASRPQGAMGGYTF. CDR3 sequence (DNA): TGTGCCAGCAGACCCCAGGGGGCCATGGGTGGCTACACCTTC.

To note about this clone: Other DNA sequences of this sample code for an identical CDR3. The genes are TRBV7-6 and TRBJ1-4, with D unclear. CDR1 is SGHVS and CDR2 is FNYEAQ in the germline V gene. This CDR3 region has 16 residues. Trimming pared 3 bases from V and 2 bases from J, leaving 13 bases between. The CDR3 nucleotides are TGTGCCAGCAGCTTGGCAGGCTCAGCGACTAATGAAAAACTGTTTTTT. It specifies CASSLAGSATNEKLFF.

The chain employs TRBV7-9 and TRBJ2-5; D unclear. In germline, CDR1 is SEHNR, CDR2 FQNEAQ (reference sequence). Trimming pared 4 bases from V and 2 bases from J, leaving 5 bases between. The CDR3 has 12 amino acids. The DNA for the CDR3 is TGTGCCAGCAGCTACTGGCAAGAGACCCAGTACTTC. Protein: CASSYWQETQYF. Full variable domain (rest looked up from reference TRBV7-9 and TRBJ2-5): DTGVSQNPRHKITKRGQNVTFRCDPISEHNRLYWYRQTLGQGPEFLTYFQNEAQLEKSRLLSDRFSAERPKGSFSTLEIQRTEQGDSAMYLCASSYWQETQYFGPGTRLLVL.

V is TRBV21-1 and J is TRBJ1-1. TRBV21-1 represents a pseudogene. The CDR3 has 16 amino acids. The CDR3 reads CASRSLIATIRTEAFF. CDR3 coding DNA: TGTGCCAGCAGGTCGCTAATAGCCACAATTCGCACTGAAGCTTTCTTT.

CDR3 loop: CASSYEAGGTNEQFF. The CDR3 DNA follows: TGTGCCAGCAGTTACGAGGCGGGGGGTACCAATGAGCAGTTCTTC. The V call is TRBV6-5, the J call TRBJ2-1, with TRBD2 matching 8 bases. V shed 2 bases and J 6 bases; nucleotides not matched to a gene: 6. The CDR3 totals 15 residues. Germline V gives CDR1 MNHEY, CDR2 SVGAGI.